This T cell receptor (beta chain) was identified during a study of blood T cells in healthy people across ages. Using a J-beta primer mix together with a sample-barcoded 5' primer, a second PCR was run for about 6 to 11 cycles. Each CDR3 protein gets one entry after TCRdb re-called the 5' RACE reads with MiXCR. The repertoire includes nearly 800,000 distinct CDR3 sequences, more than 50% of them detected once, and about 26% sits in the top ten. Drawn from each donor were ten milliliters of peripheral blood. A word on this clonotype: The antigen remains unidentified.

Study-level points and caveats: CMV status of donors was unknown, possibly confounding expanded clonotype changes. Across the age range, TCR beta diversity per million T cells fell in a roughly linear way.

CDR3 length: 13 residues. Germline values: CDR1 KGHDR, CDR2 SFDVKD. The ends were cut back, 5 bases at V and 5 bases at J, with 9 bases in the middle. This receptor was taken from a man aged 40-49 years in good health. The V call is TRBV24-1, the J call TRBJ1-5; a possible D gene is TRBD1 (6 bases). Sequenced input: blood. The CDR3 region has the DNA TGTGCCACCAGTGGAGGGGGGTATCAGCCCCAGCATTTT. Its protein is CATSGGGYQPQHF.